The 11 T cell receptor beta chains presented below share a single source sample, sequenced in a study of neurological immune-mediated disorders. Using its own MiXCR run on the 5' RACE reads, TCRdb lists one record per CDR3 protein. The repertoire includes roughly 50,000 distinct CDR3 sequences, roughly 13% of them detected once, and about 10% sits in the top ten. Sequenced input: PBMCs. The receptors stem from a woman in her sixties or seventies with HTLV-1-associated myelopathy (HAM/TSP).

This clonotype has ten or more counts. The rearrangement uses TRBV20-1 and TRBJ2-1, with D possibly being TRBD2 (6 bases). The CDR3 contains 17 residues. V was clipped by 3 bases and J by 0 bases, with 18 bases between them. CDR1 and CDR2 (germline): DFQATT, SNEGSKA (reference sequence). The CDR3 nucleotides are TGCAGTGCTAGGGTAGGAGCTGGGGGAGGCTCCTACAATGAGCAGTTCTTC. Its translation: CSARVGAGGGSYNEQFF.

In this sample, this clonotype turned up many times. The chain links TRBV12-3 or TRBV12-4 to TRBJ2-3, with 9 bases that match TRBD1. The CDR3 runs to 14 residues. The V segment lost 7 bases and the J segment 8 bases; nucleotides outside the gene matches: 10. CDR3 DNA: TGTGCCAGCATGCCGACAGGGGGATGGGGTACGCAGTATTTT. Translating it yields CASMPTGGWGTQYF.

The table lists this clonotype with many counts. The rearrangement links TRBV28 to TRBJ2-7; TRBD2 aligns across 7 bases. The V gene's germline CDR1 is MDHEN and CDR2 SYDVKM. The trim removed 6 bases at V and 5 bases at J, leaving 7 bases unmatched. This CDR3 region has 13 residues. In nucleotides, the CDR3 is TGTGCCAGCAGCCCGGGGAGGGTCAACGAGCAGTACTTC. Its translation: CASSPGRVNEQYF.

This clonotype came up many times. J is TRBJ2-7 and V is TRBV9; no firm D call. V was shortened by 0 bases and J by 7 bases, with 14 bases between the two germline ends. The CDR3 consists of 14 residues. Germline lookup yields CDR1 SGDLS and CDR2 YYNGEE. CDR3 amino acids: CASSVDATLREQYF. CDR3 bases: TGTGCCAGCAGCGTAGATGCGACTTTGAGGGAGCAGTACTTC.

The V gene is TRBV28, the J gene TRBJ2-2, with 11 bases identical to TRBD1. The CDR3 contains 18 residues. The V gene's germline CDR1 is MDHEN and CDR2 SYDVKM. V dropped 1 base and J dropped 6; count of bases not matched to a gene: 10. In DNA, the CDR3 is TGTGCCAGCAGTTTATTGGGGATACGGGACAGGGGGGCCGGGGAGCTGTTTTTT. This gives the protein CASSLLGIRDRGAGELFF. The full variable domain, its missing parts supplied by reference TRBV28 and TRBJ2-2, is DVKVTQSSRYLVKRTGEKVFLECVQDMDHENMFWYRQDPGLGLRLIYFSYDVKMKEKGDIPEGYSVSREKKERFSLILESASTNQTSMYLCASSLLGIRDRGAGELFFGEGSRLTVL.

This clonotype was counted many times. The chain employs TRBV12-5 and TRBJ1-1; no clear D. There are 13 residues in the CDR3. From germline, CDR1 is LGHNT and CDR2 FRNRAP. Between the trimmed V and J ends, which lost 2 bases and 4 bases, there was a span of 8 bases. The CDR3 bases are TGTGCTAGTGGTTTGACTCTCGGCACTGAAGCTTTCTTT. This translates into CASGLTLGTEAFF.

This clonotype was recorded many times. The chain carries TRBV7-7 and TRBJ2-5, with D unclear. Per the germline V gene, CDR1 is SSHAT and CDR2 is FNYEAQ (reference sequence). V lost 5 bases to trimming and J lost 2 bases, with 9 bases between them. The CDR3 contains 13 residues. CDR3 residues: CASSTVPQETQYF. In nucleotides, the CDR3 is TGTGCCAGCAGCACGGTACCACAAGAGACCCAGTACTTC.

The table lists this clonotype with many counts. The V gene is TRBV7-9, the J gene TRBJ2-5; the D is unclear. CDR1 is SEHNR, CDR2 FQNEAQ, per germline (reference sequence). CDR3 length: 13 amino acids. V lost 2 bases, J lost 5 bases, and 9 bases lay in between. DNA of the CDR3: TGTGCCAGCAGCTTATTGCCTGGGGAGACCCAGTACTTC. Its protein product is CASSLLPGETQYF.

This clonotype was counted at least ten times. The chain employs TRBV29-1 and TRBJ1-2; perhaps TRBD1 as D (6 bases). This CDR3 spans 15 amino acids. Germline values: CDR1 SQVTM, CDR2 ANQGSEA. V was clipped by 3 bases and J by 4 bases, with 18 bases between them. The CDR3: CSVEDSRQYVYGYTF. The CDR3 DNA reads TGCAGCGTTGAGGACAGTCGGCAATACGTCTATGGCTACACCTTC.

The chain is built from TRBV7-6 and TRBJ1-5; D gene uncertain. This CDR3 comprises 13 residues. Germline V gene lookup returns CDR1 SGHVS and CDR2 FNYEAQ. The V and J ends lost 6 bases and 6 bases respectively, with 12 bases between them. CDR3 bases: TGTGCCAGCAGTCTTGGGGAGCCTCAGCCCCAGCATTTT. The encoded protein is CASSLGEPQPQHF.

This clonotype was counted at least ten times. The chain links TRBV25-1 to TRBJ2-7; D gene uncertain. This CDR3 is built from 13 residues. Trimming took off 4 bases at V and 2 bases at J, with 9 bases between the two ends. Germline CDR1 is MGHDK and CDR2 is SYGVNS. CDR3 bases: TGTGCCAGCAGTGCTACTGCAACCTACGAGCAGTACTTC. Protein sequence: CASSATATYEQYF.